This T cell receptor (beta chain) was obtained from a study of graft-versus-host responses after intestinal transplantation. Study background: Recipients received multivisceral, liver-intestinal, or isolated intestinal transplants. Recipients were all induced with anti-thymocyte globulin, then given tacrolimus and steroids for two to three years.

Here immunoSEQ multiplex PCR was the method, and the copy in TCRdb shows in-frame clones only, minus some. The sample consists of some 92,000 clones, over 85% of them appearing once. Study outcomes and limitations: Early post-transplant HvG declines showed an association with peak circulating GvH clone levels.

As regards this clone: Its antigen is undetermined.

Looked up from germline, CDR1 is MNHNS and CDR2 is SASEGT. The CDR3 spans 11 residues. V lost 7 bases and J 6 bases, leaving 7 bases between the germline ends. The TCR comes from a human donor who received an intestinal transplant. The source material was unstimulated CD4+ T cells sorted from spleen or lymph node cells, sampled before intestinal transplant. The chain couples TRBV6-1 to TRBJ2-1; D ambiguous. The CDR3 nucleotides are TGTGCCAGCACCCTAGTCAATGAGCAGTTCTTC. The encoded protein is CASTLVNEQFF.